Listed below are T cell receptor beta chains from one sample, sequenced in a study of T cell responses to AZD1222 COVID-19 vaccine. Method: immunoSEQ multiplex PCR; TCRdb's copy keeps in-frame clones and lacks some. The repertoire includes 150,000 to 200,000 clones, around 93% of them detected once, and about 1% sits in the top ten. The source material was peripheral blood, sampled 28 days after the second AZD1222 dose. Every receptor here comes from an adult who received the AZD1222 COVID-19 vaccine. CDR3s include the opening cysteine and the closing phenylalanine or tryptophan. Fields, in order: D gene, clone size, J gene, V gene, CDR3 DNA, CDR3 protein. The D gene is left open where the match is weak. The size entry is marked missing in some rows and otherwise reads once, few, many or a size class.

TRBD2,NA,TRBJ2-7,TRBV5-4,TGTGCCAGCAGCTTAGCGGGGGGGACCTCCTACGAGCAGTACTTC,CASSLAGGTSYEQYF
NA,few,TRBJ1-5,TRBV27,TGTGCCAGCAGTTTTAATTCAGGGGATCAGCCCCAGCATTTT,CASSFNSGDQPQHF
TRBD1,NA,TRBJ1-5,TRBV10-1,TGCGGGAGAGGACAGGGGCGCGATCAGCCCCAGCATTTT,CGRGQGRDQPQHF
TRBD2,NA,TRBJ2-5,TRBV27,TGTGCCAGCAAGGCGGGGGGTAGGGAGACCCAGTACTTC,CASKAGGRETQYF
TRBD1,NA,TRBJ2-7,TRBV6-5,TGTGCCAGCAGGCCTGCCGGGACAGGGGCTTACGAGCAGTACTTC,CASRPAGTGAYEQYF
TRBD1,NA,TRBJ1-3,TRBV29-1,TGCAGCGCCGGGGACAGGCAGAACACCATATATTTT,CSAGDRQNTIYF
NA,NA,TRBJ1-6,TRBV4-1,TGCGCCAGCAGCCAAGAAGGGCCTCCGAGCTCCTATAATTCACCCCTCCACTTT,CASSQEGPPSSYNSPLHF
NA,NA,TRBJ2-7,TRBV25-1,TGTGCCAGCAGTCTCTATGGGATGCACGAGCAGTACTTC,CASSLYGMHEQYF
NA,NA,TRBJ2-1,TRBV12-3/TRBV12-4,TGTGCCAGCGTCCCCCGCGGTAAAGAGCAGTTCTTC,CASVPRGKEQFF
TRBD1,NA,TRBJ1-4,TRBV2,TGTGCCAGCCAAATACAGGGGACTAATGAAAAACTGTTTTTT,CASQIQGTNEKLFF
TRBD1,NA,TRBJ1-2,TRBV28,TGTGCCAGCAGTTTAACAGGGGTCGCCTATGGCTACACCTTC,CASSLTGVAYGYTF
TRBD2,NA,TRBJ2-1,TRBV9,TGTGCCAGCAGCGTAGGAAGCGCGGGGGTCCGCGGTGAGCAGTTCTTC,CASSVGSAGVRGEQFF
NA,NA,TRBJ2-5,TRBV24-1,TGTGCCACCAGTGATCGGAGCTTGGAAGAGACCCAGTACTTC,CATSDRSLEETQYF
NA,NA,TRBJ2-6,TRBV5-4,TGTGCCAGCAGCCGCACTGGCACCGCCCTTGGGGCCAACGTCCTGACTTTC,CASSRTGTALGANVLTF
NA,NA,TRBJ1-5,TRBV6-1,TGTGCCAGCAGTGAACTCCTGGGGAGGGCCAATCAGCCCCAGCATTTT,CASSELLGRANQPQHF
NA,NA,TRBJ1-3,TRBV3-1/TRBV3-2,TGTGCCAGCAGCTGGATCTCTGGAAACACCATATATTTT,CASSWISGNTIYF
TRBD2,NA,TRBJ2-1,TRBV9,TGTGCCAGCAGCCCTCGACTAGCGACGGGTCTCAATGAGCAGTTCTTC,CASSPRLATGLNEQFF
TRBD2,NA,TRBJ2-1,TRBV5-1,TGCGCCAGCAACCCTGGTAGCGGGGATAATGAGCAGTTCTTC,CASNPGSGDNEQFF
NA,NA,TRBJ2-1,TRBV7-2,TGTGCCAGCAGCTATGGTCGTACCAATGAGCAGTTCTTC,CASSYGRTNEQFF
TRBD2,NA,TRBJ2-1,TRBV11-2,TGTGCCAGCAGCTTAGTGGCCGGACTAGGGGTCAATGAGCAGTTCTTC,CASSLVAGLGVNEQFF
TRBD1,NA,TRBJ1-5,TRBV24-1,TGTGCCACCAGTGATTCCCAGGACAGGGGGGGTCTGGCCCAGCATTTT,CATSDSQDRGGLAQHF
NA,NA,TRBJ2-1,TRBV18,TGTGCCAGCTCATCTAAGGAGTACGGTGAGCAGTTCTTC,CASSSKEYGEQFF